The TCR beta chain under discussion was sequenced for a study of T cells in tumors after PD-1 blockade. Study summary: Each patient got pembrolizumab 200 mg every 3 weeks or cemiplimab 350 mg every 2 weeks.

CDR3 length equals 16 residues. Between the trimmed V and J ends, which lost 4 bases and 3 bases, there was a span of 18 bases. Per the germline V gene, CDR1 is KGHSH and CDR2 is LQKENI. This table comes from immunoSEQ multiplex PCR, and its TCRdb copy is limited to in-frame clones, with some not included. The table records under 50,000 clones, roughly 84% of them present only once. In this sample, this clone turned up a few times. The chain couples TRBV18 to TRBJ2-5, with D possibly matching TRBD2 (5 bases). This clonotype originated in a human donor with advanced basal cell or squamous cell carcinoma (not recorded which). Sequenced here: PBMCs, sampled before anti-PD-1 therapy. In DNA form, the CDR3 reads TGTGCCAGCTCACGTTCCGGGAAAGGGCAGGAAGAGACCCAGTACTTC. Its protein is CASSRSGKGQEETQYF.